The clone carrying this T cell receptor (beta chain) was seen only a few times. Its antigen is undetermined. The data belong to a study of T-cell memory formation after mild COVID-19. The germline gives CDR1 SGHRS, CDR2 YFSETQ. This CDR3 comprises 14 residues. The V gene end was trimmed by 7 bases and the J gene end by 2 bases; junction bases not matched to a gene: 6. cDNA libraries for TCR alpha and TCR beta, carrying sample barcodes and UMIs, came from 5'RACE with constant-segment primers. TCRdb reanalysed the 5' RACE reads using MiXCR and keeps one entry per CDR3 protein. This table holds 430,000 or so distinct CDR3 sequences, around 27% found once. The study's findings and limits: The study found contracting CD4+ clones mainly in CM and EM and contracting CD8+ clones in EMRA.

This chain uses TRBV5-1 with TRBJ1-1; 9 bases line up with TRBD1. The clonotype comes from an adult woman who had mild COVID-19 (a few samples of this study predate the infection). Cell type and time point are not known. Sequenced sample: PBMCs or a T cell subset sorted from them (not recorded which). CDR3 in amino acids: CASGSTGGNTEAFF. CDR3 DNA sequence: TGCGCCAGCGGGTCAACAGGGGGCAACACTGAAGCTTTCTTT.